This T cell receptor beta chain was sequenced for a study of OX40 agonist ivuxolimab in advanced cancers. Study-wide background: Under the entry rules, prior anti-PD-1, anti-PD-L1 or anti-CTLA-4 therapy was allowed, and approximately 40% had some.

Exclusion applied to patients with autoimmune disease history or systemic immunosuppression. Profiled with immunoSEQ multiplex PCR; TCRdb holds only in-frame clones, not every one. Found here are approximately 75,000 clones, approximately 78% of them singletons; the top ten hold around 5%. The CDR3 runs to 16 residues. Germline CDR1 is SEHNR and CDR2 is FQNEAQ (reference sequence). V lost 1 base and J 0 bases, leaving 10 bases between the germline ends. This receptor was taken from an adult with an advanced solid tumor such as melanoma, head and neck, liver or kidney cancer. This material consisted of CD4+ or CD8+ T cells sorted from blood, taken in a trial of the OX40 agonist ivuxolimab. The V gene is TRBV7-9, the J gene TRBJ2-1, with D hard to call. The CDR3 spells CASSLGVGSSYNEQFF. Written as DNA, the CDR3 is TGTGCCAGCAGCTTAGGAGTGGGTTCCTCCTACAATGAGCAGTTCTTC.